A single TCR beta chain is shown here with its context. There is no known antigen for this receptor. No quality values exist for individual bases; no much larger clone is one base distant. In the prospective study, participants were about 18 to 90 years old, resided in under 30 geographic areas of the United States, and were enrolled through a virtual design. In the prospective study, cohorts were assigned on the basis of participant-reported clinical history obtained from a screening survey and a study questionnaire. Each participant in the prospective study had whole blood, serum and a nasopharyngeal or oropharyngeal swab collected by mobile phlebotomists. Over a 2-month period, participants in the prospective study had the option of providing additional blood draws and questionnaires. Blood samples from the prospective study were shipped frozen or at room temperature prior to DNA extraction. This entry comes from a study of blood T cell repertoires in COVID-19 (dated by TCRdb to the early 2020s). Background on the whole study: Recovered participants in ImmuneRACE Cohort 3 were defined as having two consecutive negative NP/OP PCR tests, clearance from a healthcare professional, or resolution of symptoms. Samples covering the acute and convalescent phases of COVID-19 were provided by collaborators in the United States, Italy and Spain. The material from the prospective study consisted of cDNA or gDNA derived from T cells, B-cell-depleted T cells, or PBMCs. Subjects who had been exposed to COVID-19, were actively infected with it, or had recovered from it provided the deeply sampled blood TCRbeta repertoires that made up the dataset. The repertoires were released in a freely available public database meant as a resource for research on the immune response to SARS-CoV-2. The samples were drawn from two sources: the first 160 participants of the ongoing ImmuneRACE study, and 1,000 to 1,500 subjects contributed by 6 global collaborators. A de-identified subject ID, COVID-19 status, age in years and sex were almost always included in the sample metadata. HLA class I and class II types, where available, came from metadata supplied by the sample provider rather than from assay-based typing. Study-wide findings and limitations: Clinical and demographic metadata were provided uncurated, with the amount varying by source and participant.

The immunoSEQ Assay, a bias-controlled multiplex PCR, was used to amplify TCRbeta CDR3 regions from genomic DNA. The authors processed their data as follows. The number of nucleated cells in each sample was estimated from the amplification of reference gene primers within the assay. To quantify the absolute abundance of each unique TCRbeta CDR3 rearrangement, sequence reads were collapsed and filtered. For each sample, productive Simpson clonality was calculated by taking the square root of Simpson's diversity index across productive rearrangements. Sourced from immuneACCESS, this table was stored by TCRdb with only in-frame sequences that have V and J called. A share of the clones is absent; for the studies checked, an unresolved V gene accounts for under half, and the remainder has no known explanation. The D gene and trimming were derived from the DNA, and the V and J assignments and clone size from that table. This sample gives some 300,000 clones in total; 88% of them show up just once. Jointly, the top ten make up roughly 2% of the sample.

CDR1 SEHNR and CDR2 FQNEAQ were looked up in the germline V gene (reference sequence). Ends trimmed: V by 4 bases, J by 5 bases; bases unmatched to a gene: 5. The CDR3 has 14 amino acids, counting the end cysteine and phenylalanine. Only the CDR3 DNA stays, 42 bases, in frame from base 1. This TCR was recovered from a woman aged 55-70 years in a cohort exposed to, infected with or recovered from COVID-19 (not recorded which). Sequencing was done on a sample of PBMCs or T cells enriched from blood (not recorded which). In this chain, TRBV7-9 is recombined with TRBJ2-7, with TRBD1 matching 10 junction bases. The nucleotides are TGTGCCAGCAGCTATTCGACAGGGGGCGACGAGCAGTACTTC. This translates into CASSYSTGGDEQYF.